This TCR beta chain was retrieved from a study of control samples from healthy donors and cancer patients. Method: immunoSEQ multiplex PCR; TCRdb's copy keeps in-frame clones and lacks some. This sample has about 52,000 clones; 90% to 95% occur once, and the top ten carry less than 2.5%. In germline, CDR1 is MNHNS, CDR2 SASEGT. The CDR3 covers 15 residues. V dropped 1 base and J dropped 0 bases, with 8 bases sitting between them. This clone was seen only once. Sequenced sample: blood. The chain links TRBV6-1 to TRBJ2-3, with D uncertain. The TCR was taken from a young man in good health. CDR3 sequence (DNA): TGTGCCAGCAGTGAAGTGGACCAAAGCACAGATACGCAGTATTTT. As protein: CASSEVDQSTDTQYF.